Listed here is a single TCR beta chain. Its antigen is currently unknown. Cultured CD4+ T-cell DNA underwent Oncomine TCR Beta short-read sequencing. Researchers extracted genomic DNA from CD4+ T cells that had been cultured. TCRdb re-called the PCR reads through MiXCR, storing one row per CDR3 protein. The table lists around 13,000 distinct CDR3 sequences, around 59% of them singletons. The data stem from a study of vaccination and CD4 T cells after COVID-19. The overall study: Nasal swab PCR had detected SARS-CoV-2 in convalescent patients, several mild and one severe.

Treatment: roughly 10-day PBMC culture with coronavirus spike peptide pools or control peptides (ViraFEST assay). TCRs were sequenced by ViraFEST after antigen-specific T cells had been expanded with peptide pools. The sequencing sample was made of CD4+ T cells from blood, cultured in vitro. This receptor was obtained from a human donor who had recovered from COVID-19.

CDR3 DNA: TGTGCCAGTGGGACTAGCGGTAGCACAGATACGCAGTATTTT. Translated: CASGTSGSTDTQYF. This chain links TRBV19 with TRBJ2-3, with 11 nucleotides matching TRBD2. V shed 8 bases, J shed 0 bases, and the junction held 1 base outside the gene matches. CDR3 length: 14 residues. The germline gives CDR1 LNHDA, CDR2 SQIVND (reference sequence).